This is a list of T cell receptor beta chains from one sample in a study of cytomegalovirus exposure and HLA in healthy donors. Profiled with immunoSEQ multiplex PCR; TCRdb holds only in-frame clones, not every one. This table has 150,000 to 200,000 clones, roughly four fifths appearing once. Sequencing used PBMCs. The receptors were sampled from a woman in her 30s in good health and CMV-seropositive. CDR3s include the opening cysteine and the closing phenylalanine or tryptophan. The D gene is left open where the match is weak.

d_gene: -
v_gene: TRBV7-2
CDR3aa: CASSLVGGNTEAFF

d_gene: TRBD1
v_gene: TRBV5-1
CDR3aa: CASTLDRGRTGELFF

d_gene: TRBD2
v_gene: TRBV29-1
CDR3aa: CSATSGGLNEQFF

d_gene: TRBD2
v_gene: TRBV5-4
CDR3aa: CASTRGGLATQYF

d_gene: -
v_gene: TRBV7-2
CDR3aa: CASSLDGRESPLHF

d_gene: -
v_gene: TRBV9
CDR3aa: CASSVGPEVSGYTF

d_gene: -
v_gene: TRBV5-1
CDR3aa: CASSFRESGELFF

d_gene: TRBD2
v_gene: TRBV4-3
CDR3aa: CASAQYSGGINEQFF

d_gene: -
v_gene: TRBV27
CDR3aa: CASSHLLVSGYNEQFF

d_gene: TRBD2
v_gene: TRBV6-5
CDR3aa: CASRQRDGSYEQYF

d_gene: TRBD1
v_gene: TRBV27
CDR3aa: CASSRTGTFPGANGYTF

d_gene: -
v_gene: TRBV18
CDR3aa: CASSTPDRGKYEQYF

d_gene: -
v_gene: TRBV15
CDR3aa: CATSPNSQPQHF

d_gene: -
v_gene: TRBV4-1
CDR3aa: CASSLGEGTEAFF

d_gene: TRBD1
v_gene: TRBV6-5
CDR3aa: CASSRQGLGETQYF

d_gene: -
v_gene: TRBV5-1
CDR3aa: CASSLARAPTDTQYF